This passage covers 12 T cell receptor beta chains from one sample sequenced in a study of read filtering for tumor transcriptome and immune sequencing (dated by TCRdb to 2020 to 2022). Sequencing took place on an Illumina HiSeq 4000. The Immunoverse kit was used to build TCR libraries from roughly 0.4 ug RNA, with molecular barcoded adaptors covering alpha/delta and beta/gamma chains. The public reads were reanalyzed by TCRdb: fastp trimming at Q25, MiXCR alignment, in-frame beta chains only. Each CDR3 protein gets just one entry, which takes the most common genes and DNA from the rows behind it. The sample profile shows about 130,000 distinct CDR3 sequences; roughly 13% of them were found once. The ten largest clones add up to roughly 11% of the sample. The source material was a population of CD138-negative cells sorted from bone marrow. The cell subset or site label, read with the paper, signifies: bone marrow mononuclear cells depleted of CD138+ plasma/myeloma cells by negative magnetic selection. The receptors stem from a donor at least 40 years old with multiple myeloma.

This clonotype was counted ten times or more. J is TRBJ2-3 and V is TRBV7-2; tentative D call: TRBD2 (5 bases). V lost 1 base to trimming and J lost 1 base, with 9 bases between them. The CDR3 runs 15 residues. Germline V gene sequence: CDR1 SGHTA, CDR2 FQGNSA. The CDR3 reads CASSLEGGRTDTQYF. The CDR3 DNA sequence: TGTGCCAGCAGCTTAGAAGGAGGCCGCACAGATACGCAGTATTTT.

This clonotype was seen at least ten times. The chain has TRBV9 and TRBJ2-7, with unresolved D. Trimming pared 3 bases from V and 7 bases from J, leaving 11 bases between. This CDR3 has 12 amino acids. Germline CDR1 SGDLS, CDR2 YYNGEE. The DNA for the CDR3 is TGTGCCAGCAGCGCCCTCTTACTAGAGCAGTACTTC. This encodes CASSALLLEQYF.

This clonotype occurred many times. The chain joins TRBV7-2 to TRBJ2-7; weak D call: TRBD2 (5 bases). CDR1 SGHTA and CDR2 FQGNSA come from the germline V gene. V was cut by 6 bases and J by 0 bases, with 15 bases left in between. The CDR3 runs 15 residues. This CDR3 reads CASSTRGSDSYEQYF. The CDR3 region has the DNA TGTGCCAGCAGTACTCGTGGTAGCGACTCCTACGAGCAGTACTTC.

This clonotype was seen many times. V and J are TRBV5-4 and TRBJ2-3; 7 bases match TRBD1. V was pared by 4 bases and J by 3 bases, with 2 bases of the junction left unmatched. CDR1 is SGHNT, CDR2 YYREEE, per germline (reference sequence). The CDR3 is 13 residues long. The CDR3 protein is CASSTGQTDTQYF. The CDR3 DNA is TGTGCCAGCAGCACGGGACAGACAGATACGCAGTATTTT.

This clonotype was seen at least ten times. V is TRBV19 and J is TRBJ2-1; D gene ambiguous. V dropped 0 bases and J dropped 6 bases, with 15 bases sitting between them. Germline lookup yields CDR1 LNHDA and CDR2 SQIVND (reference sequence). This CDR3 has 16 amino acids. This chain's CDR3 is CASSIDVTRVGNEQFF. The DNA of the CDR3 is TGTGCCAGTAGTATAGATGTAACCCGCGTGGGCAATGAGCAGTTCTTC.

This clonotype has a count of ten or more. This chain connects TRBV9 to TRBJ2-2; 9 bases map to TRBD2. V shed 0 bases, J shed 6 bases, and the junction held 9 bases outside the gene matches. This CDR3 has 17 residues. CDR1 and CDR2 from the germline V gene are SGDLS and YYNGEE. CDR3 in DNA: TGTGCCAGCAGCGTAGGCGGCACTAGCGGGTTCGCCGGGGAGCTGTTTTTT. Its protein is CASSVGGTSGFAGELFF.

This clonotype was recorded at least ten times. V is TRBV4-1 and J is TRBJ1-2, with a tentative D call TRBD1 (5 bases). The V end was cut by 1 base, the J end by 3 bases, with 12 bases between. The CDR3 is 15 residues long. Germline V gene sequence: CDR1 MGHRA, CDR2 YSYEKL. CDR3 residues: CASSQVWGPHYGYTF. CDR3 in DNA: TGCGCCAGCAGCCAAGTCTGGGGCCCCCACTATGGCTACACCTTC.

At least ten counts were recorded for this clonotype. The chain joins TRBV5-1 to TRBJ1-1; TRBD1 aligns across 7 bases. The CDR3 contains 17 residues. Germline V CDR1 and CDR2: SGHRS, YFSETQ. Trimming took 4 bases from V and 0 from J; bases not matched to a gene: 12. DNA for the CDR3: TGCGCCAGCAGCACGGGACAGAGAAGACTCATGAACACTGAAGCTTTCTTT. Protein product: CASSTGQRRLMNTEAFF.

This clonotype was seen ten or more times. This chain uses TRBV29-1 with TRBJ2-2, with D possibly being TRBD1 (5 bases). Germline-derived CDR1 and CDR2 are SQVTM and ANQGSEA. Between the trimmed V and J ends, which lost 5 bases and 2 bases, there was a span of 12 bases. This CDR3 contains 14 residues. CDR3 protein: CSVRATVNTGELFF. The CDR3 region has the DNA TGCAGCGTTCGGGCGACAGTTAACACCGGGGAGCTGTTTTTT.

Concerning this clonotype: A much larger clone differs from this one at a single base, so this may be a read error. This sequence joins TRBV20-1 and TRBJ2-5; D gene unclear. Germline CDR1 reads DFQATT; CDR2 reads SNEGSKA (reference sequence). The CDR3 contains 12 residues. The CDR3 loop reads CSARGSQETKYF. As DNA, the CDR3 is TGCAGTGCTAGAGGCAGTCAAGAGACCAAGTACTTC.

In its sample, this clonotype was seen many times. One end of the junction varies from germline; a read error may be responsible. The J gene is TRBJ1-2, the V gene TRBV5-8, with D possibly being TRBD1 (6 bases). CDR1 is SGHTS, CDR2 YDEGEE, per germline. The CDR3 runs to 14 residues. CDR3 sequence reads: CASSLDRAGYGHTF. For the CDR3, the DNA is TGTGCCAGCAGCTTGGACAGGGCTGGCTATGGCCACACCTTC. The full variable domain, completed using reference TRBV5-8 and TRBJ1-2, is EAGVTQSPTHLIKTRGQQATLRCSPISGHTSVYWYQQALGLGLQFLLWYDEGEERNRGNFPPRFSGRQFPNYSSELNVNALELEDSALYLCASSLDRAGYGHTFGSGTRLTVV.

The rearrangement uses TRBV7-9 and TRBJ1-1; possible D gene TRBD1, 6 bases. The CDR3 has 15 amino acids. CDR1 and CDR2 from the germline V gene are SEHNR and FQNEAQ (reference sequence). Trimming shortened V by 5 bases and J by 5 bases, and 18 bases separated the two germline ends. The CDR3 nucleotides are TGTGCCAGCAGCCTTGCAGAGACAGGAAGAACTGAAGCTTTCTTT. It encodes CASSLAETGRTEAFF.